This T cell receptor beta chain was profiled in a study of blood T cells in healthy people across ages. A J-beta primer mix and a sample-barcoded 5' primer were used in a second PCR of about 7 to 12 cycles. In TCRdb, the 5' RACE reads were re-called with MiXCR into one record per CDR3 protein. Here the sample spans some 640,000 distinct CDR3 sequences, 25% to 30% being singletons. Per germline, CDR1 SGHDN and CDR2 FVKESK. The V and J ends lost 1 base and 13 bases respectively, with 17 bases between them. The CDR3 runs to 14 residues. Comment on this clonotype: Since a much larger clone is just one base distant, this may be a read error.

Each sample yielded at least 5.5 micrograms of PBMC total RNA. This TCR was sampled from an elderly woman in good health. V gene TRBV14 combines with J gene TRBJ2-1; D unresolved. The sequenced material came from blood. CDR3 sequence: CASSQVGPIETQFF. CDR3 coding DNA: TGTGCCAGCAGCCAAGTCGGACCGATCGAGACCCAGTTCTTC.